Below, one T cell receptor (beta chain) is given with its context. The sample is drawn from a study of tumor-infiltrating lymphocytes in primary liver carcinoma. The input was approximately 500 ng total RNA; TCR beta cDNA was made from it with a constant-region primer. The TCR beta library was amplified through three nested multiplex PCR rounds in a modified ARM-PCR procedure. In the first two PCR rounds, TRBV1-TRBV30 forward primers were paired with a C-beta reverse primer, and each round lasted about 9 cycles. From the multiplex PCR reads, TCRdb called clonotypes with MiXCR, one entry per CDR3 protein. This sample has a few hundred thousand distinct CDR3 sequences; roughly three fifths occur once, and the top ten carry 17%. V was clipped by 2 bases and J by 1 base, with 8 bases between them. The CDR3 extends over 15 amino acids. The germline gives CDR1 MNHEY, CDR2 SVGEGT. Researchers drew blood RNA from unsorted whole blood and extracted germline DNA as well.

Sequenced material: peripheral blood. The TCR sequence derives from a woman in her thirties with primary liver carcinoma and hepatitis B virus infection. This sequence joins TRBV6-2 or TRBV6-3 and TRBJ2-2; D is uncertain. For the CDR3, the DNA is TGTGCCAGCAGTTACACGGGTGTGAACACCGGGGAGCTGTTTTTT. Its protein is CASSYTGVNTGELFF.